The next 27 T cell receptor beta chains were all read from a single sample in a study of CXCR3-negative and CXCR3-positive naive CD8 T cells. In preparing the TRB cDNA libraries, 5' RACE with UMI labels was used. After re-calling the 5' RACE reads, TCRdb lists one entry per CDR3 protein, DNA absent. The repertoire table contains more than 50,000 distinct CDR3 sequences. The specimen sequenced was naive CXCR3- CD8+ T cells from blood. Subset: CD45RO-CCR7+CD27+CD95- naive CD8+ T cells lacking CXCR3 (TNR3-). The origin of the receptors is a human donor in good health. Some clones in this sample may be carry-over from other donors' samples.

The chain employs TRBV10-3 and TRBJ2-5. Germline V gene sequence: CDR1 ENHRY, CDR2 SYGVKD. This CDR3 is built from 15 residues. CDR3 loop: CAISELDPLEETQYF.

The chain uses TRBV29-1 and TRBJ2-3. Germline CDR1 and CDR2: SQVTM and ANQGSEA. The CDR3 length is 15 residues. This CDR3 reads CSVEVFASSTDTQYF.

The chain recombines TRBV4-3 with TRBJ2-7; TCRdb outputs TRBD1, but without DNA this stays unchecked. This CDR3 has 15 amino acids. In germline, CDR1 is LGHNA, CDR2 YSLEER. The CDR3 protein is CASSQDPRGPYERYF.

Judged by frequency, this clonotype is medium-sized. The chain employs TRBV4-1 and TRBJ2-1; TCRdb's D call of TRBD1 is untestable without DNA. CDR1 and CDR2 from the germline V gene are MGHRA and YSYEKL. CDR3 length: 12 residues. The CDR3 sequence: CASSLTGIEQFF.

The rearrangement uses TRBV10-3 and TRBJ2-7. CDR3 length equals 14 residues. Germline V gives CDR1 ENHRY, CDR2 SYGVKD. This CDR3 reads CAISESPDSYEQYF.

The chain recombines TRBV9 with TRBJ1-1; with no DNA, the TCRdb D assignment of TRBD1 cannot be verified. Germline lookup yields CDR1 SGDLS and CDR2 YYNGEE. CDR3 length equals 15 residues. The CDR3 loop reads CASSGDRGVGTEAFF. Combining the CDR3 with reference TRBV9 and TRBJ1-1 gives the whole variable domain DSGVTQTPKHLITATGQRVTLRCSPRSGDLSVYWYQQSLDQGLQFLIQYYNGEERAKGNILERFSAQQFPDLHSELNLSSLELGDSALYFCASSGDRGVGTEAFFGQGTRLTVV.

V usage is TRBV9 and J usage is TRBJ2-2; the TCRdb call, TRBD2, lacks DNA for checking. CDR3 length: 13 amino acids. CDR1 is SGDLS, CDR2 YYNGEE, per germline. CDR3 sequence: CASSEDFSGELFF.

The chain carries TRBV27 and TRBJ2-1; TCRdb lists TRBD2, though no DNA is available to test this call. The CDR3 has 14 amino acids. Germline values: CDR1 MNHEY, CDR2 SMNVEV (reference sequence). The CDR3 sequence is CASRPGTSSSEQFF.

The chain recombines TRBV29-1 with TRBJ2-7; TCRdb picks TRBD2, but there is no DNA to check that call. The length of the CDR3 is 14 residues. The germline V gene has CDR1 SQVTM and CDR2 ANQGSEA. CDR3 sequence reads: CSVAPLADPYEQYF.

The rearrangement links TRBV7-9 to TRBJ2-7; TCRdb designates TRBD1, a call that cannot be tested without DNA. The CDR3 contains 15 residues. Per the germline V gene, CDR1 is SEHNR and CDR2 is FQNEAQ (reference sequence). CDR3 residues: CASSFLVGQNYEQYF. Drawing the rest from reference TRBV7-9 and TRBJ2-7, the complete variable domain is DTGVSQNPRHKITKRGQNVTFRCDPISEHNRLYWYRQTLGQGPEFLTYFQNEAQLEKSRLLSDRFSAERPKGSFSTLEIQRTEQGDSAMYLCASSFLVGQNYEQYFGPGTRLTVT.

The chain has TRBV6-5 and TRBJ1-1. Germline-derived CDR1 and CDR2 are MNHEY and SVGAGI. The CDR3 contains 13 residues. CDR3: CASSYSLGREAFF.

V gene TRBV18 combines with J gene TRBJ1-1; TCRdb lists TRBD1, though no DNA is available to test this call. The length of the CDR3 is 18 residues. Germline lookup yields CDR1 KGHSH and CDR2 LQKENI. The CDR3 loop reads CASSGSGQLPSMNTEAFF. Together with reference TRBV18 and TRBJ1-1, the CDR3 gives the full variable domain: NAGVMQNPRHLVRRRGQEARLRCSPMKGHSHVYWYRQLPEEGLKFMVYLQKENIIDESGMPKERFSAEFPKEGPSILRIQQVVRGDSAAYFCASSGSGQLPSMNTEAFFGQGTRLTVV.

This chain links TRBV12-3 or TRBV12-4 with TRBJ2-6; checking the TCRdb D call of TRBD1 is not possible without DNA. CDR3 size: 18 residues. The CDR3: CASSPGRGDFSGANVLTF.

V and J are TRBV6-2 or TRBV6-3 and TRBJ2-5. Per the germline V gene, CDR1 is MNHEY and CDR2 is SVGEGT. CDR3 length: 11 residues. CDR3: CASSYGETQYF.

The rearrangement links TRBV7-3 to TRBJ2-7; the D call from TCRdb, TRBD2, cannot be confirmed without DNA. CDR1 is SGHTA and CDR2 is FQGTGA in the germline V gene. There are 14 residues in the CDR3. CDR3 sequence: CASSSLAGAYEQYF.

V and J are TRBV27 and TRBJ1-1. The CDR3 runs 16 residues. Germline-derived CDR1 and CDR2 are MNHEY and SMNVEV (reference sequence). CDR3 amino acids: CASSLFQGPRHTEAFF.

This chain uses TRBV10-3 with TRBJ2-7. The CDR3 contains 14 residues. Germline loops: CDR1 ENHRY, CDR2 SYGVKD. The CDR3 sequence is CAISGTGGSYEQYF.

This chain joins TRBV10-2 and TRBJ1-1; TCRdb calls TRBD1, which cannot be checked without DNA. CDR3 length equals 19 residues. Per the germline V gene, CDR1 is WSHSY and CDR2 is SAAADI. CDR3 region: CASSESGMIMAGPHTEAFF.

This rearrangement joins TRBV6-2 or TRBV6-3 to TRBJ2-7; the D call from TCRdb, TRBD2, cannot be confirmed without DNA. CDR1 is MNHEY and CDR2 is SVGEGT in the germline V gene. The CDR3 has 15 residues. The CDR3: CASSTSEGPSYEQYF.

This chain uses TRBV5-5 with TRBJ2-3. In germline, CDR1 is SGHKS, CDR2 YYEKEE (reference sequence). The CDR3 spans 16 residues. This chain's CDR3 is CASSAGFLASTDTQYF. The full variable domain, rest sourced from reference TRBV5-5 and TRBJ2-3, is DAGVTQSPTHLIKTRGQQVTLRCSPISGHKSVSWYQQVLGQGPQFIFQYYEKEERGRGNFPDRFSARQFPNYSSELNVNALLLGDSALYLCASSAGFLASTDTQYFGPGTRLTVL.

V and J are TRBV9 and TRBJ2-7; checking the TCRdb D call of TRBD1 is not possible without DNA. The CDR3 loop spans 16 amino acids. Germline V gene lookup returns CDR1 SGDLS and CDR2 YYNGEE. The CDR3 loop is CASNPRVSIPLKEQYF.

The genes are TRBV3-1 and TRBJ2-7; checking the TCRdb D call of TRBD2 is not possible without DNA. This CDR3 contains 16 residues. Germline CDR1 reads LGHDT; CDR2 reads YNNKEL (reference sequence). The chain's CDR3 is CASSPSRGLAGYEQYF.

This chain links TRBV12-3 or TRBV12-4 with TRBJ2-3. CDR3 length equals 14 residues. The CDR3 reads CASATHPRTDTQYF.

This chain uses TRBV5-1 with TRBJ1-1; checking the TCRdb D call of TRBD1 is not possible without DNA. The CDR3 length is 14 residues. Germline V lookup: CDR1 SGHRS, CDR2 YFSETQ. The CDR3 spells CASSWGQGNTEAFF. The whole variable domain, remainder taken from reference TRBV5-1 and TRBJ1-1, is KAGVTQTPRYLIKTRGQQVTLSCSPISGHRSVSWYQQTPGQGLQFLFEYFSETQRNKGNFPGRFSGRQFSNSRSEMNVSTLELGDSALYLCASSWGQGNTEAFFGQGTRLTVV.

This chain joins TRBV5-1 and TRBJ1-3. CDR3 size: 15 residues. Germline assignment: CDR1 SGHRS and CDR2 YFSETQ. The CDR3 region is CASSFRDGRVDTIYF.

V is TRBV29-1 and J is TRBJ2-7; TCRdb designates TRBD2, a call that cannot be tested without DNA. Germline CDR1 SQVTM, CDR2 ANQGSEA. The CDR3 has 13 residues. CDR3 region: CSVLSGRNYEQYF.

The chain combines TRBV7-9 with TRBJ1-3. CDR1 is SEHNR, CDR2 FQNEAQ, per germline (reference sequence). This CDR3 contains 17 residues. CDR3 loop: CASSPMRGQNSGNTIYF. Full variable domain (rest looked up from reference TRBV7-9 and TRBJ1-3): DTGVSQNPRHKITKRGQNVTFRCDPISEHNRLYWYRQTLGQGPEFLTYFQNEAQLEKSRLLSDRFSAERPKGSFSTLEIQRTEQGDSAMYLCASSPMRGQNSGNTIYFGEGSWLTVV.